One sample yielded the 9 T cell receptor beta chains listed below, sequenced in a study of T cell repertoires in cytomegalovirus infection. MiXCR, applied by TCRdb to the reads, yields one record per CDR3 protein. This table has 200,000 to 300,000 distinct CDR3 sequences, approximately 13% appearing once. Sequenced: PBMCs. These receptors were obtained from a human donor in good health (CMV status not recorded). Some clones in this sample may be carry-over from other donors' samples.

This clonotype was counted between two and nine times. The genes are TRBV19 and TRBJ1-2; D is unclear. Trimming took off 7 bases at V and 8 bases at J, with 17 bases between the two ends. The CDR3 totals 13 residues. Germline values: CDR1 LNHDA, CDR2 SQIVND (reference sequence). As DNA, the CDR3 is TGTGCCAGTAACACCGATGTCCTGAAAGGCTACACCTTC. It encodes CASNTDVLKGYTF.

This clonotype was recorded a few times. This chain connects TRBV7-2 to TRBJ1-3; no firm D call. Germline V gene sequence: CDR1 SGHTA, CDR2 FQGNSA. This CDR3 has 13 amino acids. The ends were cut back, 2 bases at V and 8 bases at J, with 10 bases in the middle. CDR3 DNA sequence: TGTGCCAGCAGCTTACCCTCAGAGGACACCATATATTTT. Protein sequence: CASSLPSEDTIYF. The variable domain in full, completed from reference TRBV7-2 and TRBJ1-3, reads GAGVSQSPSNKVTEKGKDVELRCDPISGHTALYWYRQSLGQGLEFLIYFQGNSAPDKSGLPSDRFSAERTGGSVSTLTIQRTQQEDSAVYLCASSLPSEDTIYFGEGSWLTVV.

The rearrangement links TRBV29-1 to TRBJ2-1; 8 nucleotides align to TRBD2. CDR3 length: 16 residues. The V and J ends lost 7 bases and 4 bases, in that order; junction bases with no gene match: 15. Per the germline V gene, CDR1 is SQVTM and CDR2 is ANQGSEA. The DNA for the CDR3 is TGCAGCGGTTGGGGACTAACGGGAGGGCTGTACAATGAGCAGTTCTTC. Translated, it gives CSGWGLTGGLYNEQFF.

The rearrangement joins TRBV5-5 to TRBJ2-1, with 7 bases that match TRBD1. The CDR3 is 14 residues long. The V gene's germline CDR1 is SGHKS and CDR2 YYEKEE (reference sequence). V shed 4 bases, J shed 7 bases, and the junction held 8 bases outside the gene matches. CDR3 DNA: TGTGCCAGCAGCCAAGGACAGGCAGTGAATGAGCAGTTCTTC. Protein product: CASSQGQAVNEQFF.

As concerns this clonotype: Compared with germline, one end of the junction differs, possibly owing to a read error. The V and J genes are TRBV28 and TRBJ2-7; 7 bases line up with TRBD1. The CDR3 is 11 residues long. CDR1 and CDR2 (germline): MDHEN, SYDVKM. The CDR3 sequence: CASSFPGQASF. The CDR3 nucleotides read TGTGCCAGCAGTTTCCCTGGACAGGCATCCTTC. Full variable domain (remainder filled in from reference TRBV28 and TRBJ2-7): DVKVTQSSRYLVKRTGEKVFLECVQDMDHENMFWYRQDPGLGLRLIYFSYDVKMKEKGDIPEGYSVSREKKERFSLILESASTNQTSMYLCASSFPGQASFGPGTRLTVT.

This clonotype has at least ten counts. The chain combines TRBV20-1 with TRBJ2-5; D remains ambiguous. This CDR3 region has 11 residues. CDR1 and CDR2 from the germline V gene are DFQATT and SNEGSKA (reference sequence). V dropped 3 bases and J dropped 5 bases, with 7 bases sitting between them. The CDR3 nucleotides read TGCAGTGCTAGCGCGAGTGAGACCCAGTACTTC. This gives the protein CSASASETQYF.

The chain has TRBV6-5 and TRBJ1-2; TRBD1 matches 8 bases. The germline V gene has CDR1 MNHEY and CDR2 SVGAGI. The CDR3 extends over 14 amino acids. Trimming at V came to 7 bases and at J to 5 bases, leaving 9 bases not matched to a gene. As DNA, the CDR3 is TGTGCCAGCAAAGACGAAGACAGGGGTTATGGCTACACCTTC. The encoded protein is CASKDEDRGYGYTF.

The chain combines TRBV5-4 with TRBJ2-7; 8 nucleotides align to TRBD1. J was trimmed by 6 bases and V by 5 bases; bases with no gene match: 13. This CDR3 is 15 amino acids long. Germline CDR1 SGHNT, CDR2 YYREEE (reference sequence). CDR3 nucleotides: TGTGCCAGCAGATCCGGACAGGGCAAATTAGTCGAGCAGTACTTC. This translates into CASRSGQGKLVEQYF.

This clonotype was observed a few times. The rearrangement joins TRBV20-1 to TRBJ2-1; 8 bases match TRBD2. With V trimmed by 4 bases and J by 4 bases, 15 bases remained unmatched. Per germline, CDR1 DFQATT and CDR2 SNEGSKA (reference sequence). The CDR3 loop spans 17 amino acids. CDR3: CSANRRKRERIYNEQFF. The DNA for the CDR3 is TGCAGTGCTAACCGAAGGAAGCGGGAGCGCATATACAATGAGCAGTTCTTC.